This entry is about one T cell receptor beta chain. In the study's own analysis: Amplification with reference gene primers provided the estimates of nucleated cell counts. TCRdb keeps only in-frame clones here, not all; method: immunoSEQ multiplex PCR. D and trimming come from the DNA, and the V and J calls and clone size come from that table. The table includes about 340,000 clones, around four fifths detected once. These data come from a study of blood T cell repertoires in COVID-19. Across the whole study: Collection of acute and convalescent COVID-19 samples took place in the United States, Italy and Spain. In each case, the material was cDNA or gDNA derived from T cells, B-cell-depleted T cells, or PBMCs.

The CDR3 consists of 12 residues. Germline CDR1 and CDR2: LNHDA and SQIVND (reference sequence). Trimming removed 5 bases at V and 4 bases at J, with 6 bases between. Sequencing was performed on peripheral blood. The receptor was isolated from a man aged 25-45 years with active or convalescent COVID-19. V is TRBV19 and J is TRBJ1-5; no reliable D call. This CDR3 reads CASSLRNQPQHF. The CDR3 DNA reads TGTGCCAGTAGTCTGAGAAATCAGCCCCAGCATTTT.